This entry is about one T cell receptor beta chain. The sample belongs to a study of blood T cell repertoires in COVID-19. At the level of the study: The analysed material was cDNA or gDNA that came from T cells, B-cell-depleted T cells, or PBMCs.

Per the germline V gene, CDR1 is SEHNR and CDR2 is FQNEAQ (reference sequence). V was cut by 2 bases and J by 2 bases, with 6 bases left in between. The CDR3 spans 13 residues. Produced via immunoSEQ multiplex PCR; TCRdb's table is partial and in-frame only. The table shows around 130,000 clones, with 75% to 90% occurring only once. Sequenced material: PBMCs or T cells enriched from blood (not recorded which). The chain is built from TRBV7-9 and TRBJ1-2; D unclear. The TCR comes from a man aged 25-45 years who had recovered from COVID-19. The CDR3 nucleotides read TGTGCCAGCAGCTTAAAGCGGAACTATGGCTACACCTTC. Protein sequence: CASSLKRNYGYTF. The whole variable domain, remainder taken from reference TRBV7-9 and TRBJ1-2, is DTGVSQNPRHKITKRGQNVTFRCDPISEHNRLYWYRQTLGQGPEFLTYFQNEAQLEKSRLLSDRFSAERPKGSFSTLEIQRTEQGDSAMYLCASSLKRNYGYTFGSGTRLTVV.